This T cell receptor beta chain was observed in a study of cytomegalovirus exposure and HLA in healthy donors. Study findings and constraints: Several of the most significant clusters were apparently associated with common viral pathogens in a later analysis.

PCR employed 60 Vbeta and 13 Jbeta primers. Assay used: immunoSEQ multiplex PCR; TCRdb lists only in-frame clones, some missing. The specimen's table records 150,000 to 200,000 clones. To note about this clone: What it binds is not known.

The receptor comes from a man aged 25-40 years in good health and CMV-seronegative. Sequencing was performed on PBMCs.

The CDR3 DNA follows: TGCGCCAGCAGCTTGCCTAGCGGAAGCACAGATACGCAGTATTTT. Translating it yields CASSLPSGSTDTQYF. The chain recombines TRBV5-1 with TRBJ2-3; 7 bases line up with TRBD2. The CDR3 spans 15 residues. The germline gives CDR1 SGHRS, CDR2 YFSETQ. Trimming removed 1 base from V and 0 bases from J; junction bases left unmatched: 2.